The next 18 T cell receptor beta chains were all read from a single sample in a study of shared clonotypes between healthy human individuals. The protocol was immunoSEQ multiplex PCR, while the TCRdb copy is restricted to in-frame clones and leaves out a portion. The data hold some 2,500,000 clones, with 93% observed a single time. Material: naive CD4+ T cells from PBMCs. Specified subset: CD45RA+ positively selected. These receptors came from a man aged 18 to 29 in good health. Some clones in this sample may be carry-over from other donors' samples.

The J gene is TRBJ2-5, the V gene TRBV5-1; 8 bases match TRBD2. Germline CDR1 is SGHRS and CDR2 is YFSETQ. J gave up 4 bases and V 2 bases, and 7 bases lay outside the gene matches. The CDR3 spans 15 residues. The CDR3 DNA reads TGCGCCAGCAGCTTCCCTCGGGAGGGCCGAGAGACCCAGTACTTC. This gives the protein CASSFPREGRETQYF. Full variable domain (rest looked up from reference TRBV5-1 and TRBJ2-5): KAGVTQTPRYLIKTRGQQVTLSCSPISGHRSVSWYQQTPGQGLQFLFEYFSETQRNKGNFPGRFSGRQFSNSRSEMNVSTLELGDSALYLCASSFPREGRETQYFGPGTRLLVL.

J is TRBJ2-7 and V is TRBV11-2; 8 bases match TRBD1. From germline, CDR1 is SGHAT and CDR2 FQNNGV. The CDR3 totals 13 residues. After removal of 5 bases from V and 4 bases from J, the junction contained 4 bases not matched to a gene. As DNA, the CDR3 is TGTGCCAGCAGCGCCCGGACAGGGTACGAGCAGTACTTC. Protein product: CASSARTGYEQYF. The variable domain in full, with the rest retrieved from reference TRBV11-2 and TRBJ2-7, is EAGVAQSPRYKIIEKRQSVAFWCNPISGHATLYWYQQILGQGPKLLIQFQNNGVVDDSQLPKDRFSAERLKGVDSTLKIQPAKLEDSAVYLCASSARTGYEQYFGPGTRLTVT.

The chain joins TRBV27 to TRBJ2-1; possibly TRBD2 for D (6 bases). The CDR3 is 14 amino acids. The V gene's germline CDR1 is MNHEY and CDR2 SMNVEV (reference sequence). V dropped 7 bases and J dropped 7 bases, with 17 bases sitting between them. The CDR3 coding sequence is TGTGCCAGCACCGGAGGGACCCTACTTAATGAGCAGTTCTTC. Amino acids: CASTGGTLLNEQFF.

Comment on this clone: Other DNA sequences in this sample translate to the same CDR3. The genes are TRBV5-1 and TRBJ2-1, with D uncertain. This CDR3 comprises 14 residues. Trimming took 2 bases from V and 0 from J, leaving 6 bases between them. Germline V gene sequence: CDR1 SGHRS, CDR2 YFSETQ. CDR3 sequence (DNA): TGCGCCAGCAGCTTAACGAGCTCCTACAATGAGCAGTTCTTC. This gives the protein CASSLTSSYNEQFF.

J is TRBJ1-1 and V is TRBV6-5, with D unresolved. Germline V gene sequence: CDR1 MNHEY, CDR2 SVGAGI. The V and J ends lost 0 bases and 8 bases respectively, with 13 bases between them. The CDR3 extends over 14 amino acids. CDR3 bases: TGTGCCAGCAGTTACTCGCCCAGCCTCGTCGAAGCTTTCTTT. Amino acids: CASSYSPSLVEAFF.

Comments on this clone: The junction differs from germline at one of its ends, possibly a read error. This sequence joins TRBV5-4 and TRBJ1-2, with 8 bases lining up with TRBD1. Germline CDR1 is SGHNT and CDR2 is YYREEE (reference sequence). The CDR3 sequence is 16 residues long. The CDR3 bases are TGTGCCAGCACCTCTTTGGGGGCAGGGGGCGCCTATGGCTGCACCTTC. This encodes CASTSLGAGGAYGCTF. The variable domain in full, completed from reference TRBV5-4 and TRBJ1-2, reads ETGVTQSPTHLIKTRGQQVTLRCSSQSGHNTVSWYQQALGQGPQFIFQYYREEENGRGNFPPRFSGLQFPNYSSELNVNALELDDSALYLCASTSLGAGGAYGCTFGSGTRLTVV.

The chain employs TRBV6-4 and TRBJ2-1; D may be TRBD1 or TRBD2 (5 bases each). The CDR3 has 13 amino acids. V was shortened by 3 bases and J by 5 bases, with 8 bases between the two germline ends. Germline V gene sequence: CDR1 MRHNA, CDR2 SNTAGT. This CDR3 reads CASSEGTDNEQFF. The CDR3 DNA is TGTGCCAGCAGTGAGGGGACCGACAATGAGCAGTTCTTC.

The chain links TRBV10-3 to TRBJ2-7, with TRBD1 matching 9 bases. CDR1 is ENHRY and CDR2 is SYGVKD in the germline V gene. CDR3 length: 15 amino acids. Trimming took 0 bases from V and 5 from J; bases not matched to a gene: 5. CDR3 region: CAISESDGTGNEQYF. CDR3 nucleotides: TGTGCCATCAGTGAGTCCGATGGGACAGGGAACGAGCAGTACTTC.

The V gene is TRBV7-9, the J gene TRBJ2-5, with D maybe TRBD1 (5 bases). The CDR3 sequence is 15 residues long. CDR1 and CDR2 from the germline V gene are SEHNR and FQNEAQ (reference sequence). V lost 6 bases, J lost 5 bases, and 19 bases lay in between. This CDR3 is CASSPWGREAETQYF. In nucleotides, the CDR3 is TGTGCCAGCAGTCCCTGGGGCAGGGAAGCGGAGACCCAGTACTTC.

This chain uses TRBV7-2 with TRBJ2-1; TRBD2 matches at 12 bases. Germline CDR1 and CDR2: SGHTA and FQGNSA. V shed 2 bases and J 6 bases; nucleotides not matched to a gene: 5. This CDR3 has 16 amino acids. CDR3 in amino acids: CASSLWTSGNSNEQFF. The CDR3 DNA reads TGTGCCAGCAGCTTATGGACTAGCGGGAACTCCAATGAGCAGTTCTTC.

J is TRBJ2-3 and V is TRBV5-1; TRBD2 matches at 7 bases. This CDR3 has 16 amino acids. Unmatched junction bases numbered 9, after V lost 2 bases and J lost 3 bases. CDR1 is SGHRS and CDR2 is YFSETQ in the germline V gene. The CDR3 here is CASSFYTVGGTDTQYF. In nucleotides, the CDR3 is TGCGCCAGCAGCTTCTATACCGTGGGGGGGACAGATACGCAGTATTTT.

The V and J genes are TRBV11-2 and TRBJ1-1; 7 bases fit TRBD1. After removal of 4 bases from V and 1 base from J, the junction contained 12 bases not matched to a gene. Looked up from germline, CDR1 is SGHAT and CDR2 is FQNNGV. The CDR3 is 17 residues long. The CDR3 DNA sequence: TGTGCCAGCAGCTCAATACGACAGGGAGCAAGGAACACTGAAGCTTTCTTT. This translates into CASSSIRQGARNTEAFF. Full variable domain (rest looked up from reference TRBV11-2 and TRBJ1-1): EAGVAQSPRYKIIEKRQSVAFWCNPISGHATLYWYQQILGQGPKLLIQFQNNGVVDDSQLPKDRFSAERLKGVDSTLKIQPAKLEDSAVYLCASSSIRQGARNTEAFFGQGTRLTVV.

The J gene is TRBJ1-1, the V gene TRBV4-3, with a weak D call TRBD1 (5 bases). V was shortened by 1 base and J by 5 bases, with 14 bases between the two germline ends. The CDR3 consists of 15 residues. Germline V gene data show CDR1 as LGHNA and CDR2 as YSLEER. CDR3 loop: CASSQGLAGKTEAFF. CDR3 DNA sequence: TGCGCCAGCAGCCAAGGGCTTGCAGGGAAAACTGAAGCTTTCTTT.

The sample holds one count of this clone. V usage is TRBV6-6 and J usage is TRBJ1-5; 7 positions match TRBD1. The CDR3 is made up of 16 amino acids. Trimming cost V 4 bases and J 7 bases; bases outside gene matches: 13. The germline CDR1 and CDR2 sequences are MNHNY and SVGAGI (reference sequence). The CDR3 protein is CASSSLTGDGKQPQHF. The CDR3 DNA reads TGTGCCAGCAGTTCGCTTACAGGGGACGGGAAGCAGCCCCAGCATTTT.

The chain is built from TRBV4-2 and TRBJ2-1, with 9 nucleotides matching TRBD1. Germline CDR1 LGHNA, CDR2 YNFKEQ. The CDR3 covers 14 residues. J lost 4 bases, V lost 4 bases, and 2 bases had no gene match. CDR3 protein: CASSRDRAYNEQFF. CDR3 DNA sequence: TGTGCCAGCAGCCGGGACAGGGCTTACAATGAGCAGTTCTTC.

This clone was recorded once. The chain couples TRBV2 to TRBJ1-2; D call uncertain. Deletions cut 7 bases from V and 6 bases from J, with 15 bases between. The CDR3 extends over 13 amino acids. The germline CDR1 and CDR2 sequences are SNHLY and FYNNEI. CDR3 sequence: CASNPREGHGYTF. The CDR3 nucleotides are TGTGCCAGCAACCCTCGAGAGGGCCATGGCTACACCTTC.

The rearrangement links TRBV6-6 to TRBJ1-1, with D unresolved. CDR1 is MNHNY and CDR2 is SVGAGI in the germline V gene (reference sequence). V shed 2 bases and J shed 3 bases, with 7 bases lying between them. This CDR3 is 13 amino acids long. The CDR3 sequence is CASSYTTDTEAFF. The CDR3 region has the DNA TGTGCCAGCAGTTACACAACGGACACTGAAGCTTTCTTT.

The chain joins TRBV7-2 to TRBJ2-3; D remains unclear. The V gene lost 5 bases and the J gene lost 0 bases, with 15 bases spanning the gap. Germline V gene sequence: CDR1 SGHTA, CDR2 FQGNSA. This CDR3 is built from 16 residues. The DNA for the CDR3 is TGTGCCAGCAGCCGGGTCGGCGCAGGAAGCACAGATACGCAGTATTTT. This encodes CASSRVGAGSTDTQYF.